The next 27 T cell receptor beta chains were all read from a single sample in a study of blood T cell repertoires in COVID-19. Only in-frame clones appear in the TCRdb table, and some are missing; sequencing was by immunoSEQ multiplex PCR. The sample records 50,000 to 80,000 clones, more than 70% being singletons. Sequenced: peripheral blood. The receptor source for this set is a man in his fifties or sixties with active COVID-19.

The chain combines TRBV4-2 with TRBJ2-1; 11 positions agree with TRBD2. After removal of 1 base from V and 4 bases from J, the junction contained 3 bases not matched to a gene. Germline V lookup: CDR1 LGHNA, CDR2 YNFKEQ. CDR3 length: 16 residues. The CDR3: CASSQGLAGKYNEQFF. The CDR3 DNA follows: TGTGCCAGCAGCCAAGGACTAGCGGGGAAATACAATGAGCAGTTCTTC.

This sequence joins TRBV6-5 and TRBJ2-7; the match to TRBD1 covers 9 bases. CDR1 is MNHEY and CDR2 is SVGAGI in the germline V gene. The trim removed 10 bases at V and 7 bases at J, leaving 14 bases unmatched. The CDR3 has 14 residues. CDR3 sequence: CATGSWTGEGEQYF. The CDR3 DNA reads TGTGCCACCGGTAGCTGGACAGGGGAGGGGGAGCAGTACTTC.

This chain connects TRBV13 to TRBJ2-7, with D unresolved. The CDR3 loop spans 14 amino acids. Germline V gives CDR1 PRHDT, CDR2 FYEKMQ (reference sequence). V lost 0 bases, J lost 3 bases, and 9 bases lay in between. CDR3 DNA sequence: TGTGCCAGCAGCTTAGGTCATCTTAGCTACGAGCAGTACGTC. This encodes CASSLGHLSYEQYV.

This clone came up once. The rearrangement uses TRBV3-1 (or the pseudogene TRBV3-2) and TRBJ2-1, with no clear D. Germline V gene sequence: CDR1 LGHDT, CDR2 YNNKEL (reference sequence). V was trimmed by 0 bases and J by 8 bases, leaving 14 bases between them. The CDR3 contains 15 residues. The CDR3 is CASSQDRRRGDEQFF. The CDR3 bases are TGTGCCAGCAGCCAAGATAGGCGTCGCGGAGATGAGCAGTTCTTC.

This clone showed up just a few times. The V gene is TRBV19, the J gene TRBJ1-5; D possibly corresponds to TRBD1 (5 bases). CDR1 and CDR2 (germline): LNHDA, SQIVND (reference sequence). The V and J ends lost 3 bases and 7 bases respectively, with 13 bases between them. The CDR3 is 14 amino acids. The CDR3 DNA reads as TGTGCCAGTAGTATGACCCAGGGTGGCCAGCCCCAGCATTTT. Its protein product is CASSMTQGGQPQHF.

V usage is TRBV7-2 and J usage is TRBJ2-3, with TRBD2 matching 8 bases. The CDR3 is 14 amino acids. Trimming took 4 bases from V and 6 from J; bases not matched to a gene: 6. Germline V lookup: CDR1 SGHTA, CDR2 FQGNSA. The DNA of the CDR3 is TGTGCCAGCAGCTCCTCCCCGGGGGGGGATACGCAGTATTTT. It translates to CASSSSPGGDTQYF.

The chain employs TRBV10-1 and TRBJ1-1; no definite D call. The CDR3 contains 15 residues. Germline values: CDR1 WNHNN, CDR2 SYGVQD (reference sequence). With 2 bases removed from V and 1 base from J, the gap between germline ends came to 11 bases. The CDR3, as DNA: TGCGCCAGCAGTGAGATTTACACGAAGAACACTGAAGCTTTCTTT. Protein sequence: CASSEIYTKNTEAFF.

The V call is TRBV9, the J call TRBJ2-3; TRBD2 is a possible D gene (6 bases). Trimming stripped 6 bases from V and 0 bases from J, with 11 bases between. Per germline, CDR1 SGDLS and CDR2 YYNGEE. The CDR3 length is 14 residues. CDR3 bases: TGTGCCAGCAATCGGGGGACTAGCACAGATACGCAGTATTTT. It codes for CASNRGTSTDTQYF.

The rearrangement uses TRBV24-1 and TRBJ1-1; the D gene is possibly TRBD1 (5 bases). The ends were cut back, 7 bases at V and 4 bases at J, with 12 bases in the middle. Germline CDR1 is KGHDR and CDR2 is SFDVKD. The CDR3 consists of 13 residues. The CDR3 region is CATRAGGGTEAFF. The CDR3 DNA sequence: TGTGCCACCAGGGCCGGCGGGGGCACTGAAGCTTTCTTT.

The chain links TRBV2 to TRBJ2-1; 7 nucleotides match TRBD1. Germline V lookup: CDR1 SNHLY, CDR2 FYNNEI. Germline trimming cut 9 bases from V and 3 bases from J; bases unmatched to any gene: 11. This CDR3 is built from 15 residues. The CDR3 region has the DNA TGTGCCAGTCGGCTAAGGCAGGGGGACTACAATGAGCAGTTCTTC. It codes for CASRLRQGDYNEQFF.

J is TRBJ2-1 and V is TRBV6-6; 14 bases map to TRBD2. This CDR3 comprises 16 residues. Trimming removed 9 bases from V and 8 bases from J; junction bases left unmatched: 12. Germline V gives CDR1 MNHNY, CDR2 SVGAGI (reference sequence). CDR3 sequence (DNA): TGTGCCAGACTATTGGGACTAGCGGGGGCCGTGGATGAGCAGTTCTTC. Amino acids: CARLLGLAGAVDEQFF.

The chain carries TRBV2 and TRBJ2-2; maybe TRBD2 (6 bases). V lost 8 bases, J lost 3 bases, and 10 bases lay in between. Germline V gene data show CDR1 as SNHLY and CDR2 as FYNNEI. There are 13 residues in the CDR3. The CDR3 is CASGTFDTGELFF. The DNA for the CDR3 is TGTGCCAGCGGGACTTTCGACACCGGGGAGCTGTTTTTT.

This chain uses TRBV24-1 with TRBJ2-1; the D gene is possibly TRBD1 (5 bases). The CDR3 runs to 13 residues. The V and J ends lost 9 bases and 4 bases respectively, with 12 bases between them. The germline V gene encodes CDR1 KGHDR and CDR2 SFDVKD. The DNA of the CDR3 is TGTGCCACCTCAGGGTCAAATTACAATGAGCAGTTCTTC. This encodes CATSGSNYNEQFF.

This clone was seen just once. The V gene is TRBV7-9, the J gene TRBJ2-2; D might be TRBD2 (6 bases). CDR3 length: 15 residues. Germline CDR1 SEHNR, CDR2 FQNEAQ (reference sequence). V shed 4 bases and J shed 2 bases, with 11 bases lying between them. The CDR3 nucleotides read TGTGCCAGCAGCTCCACGGCGGGAAACACCGGGGAGCTGTTTTTT. Amino acid sequence: CASSSTAGNTGELFF.

This clone is a singleton in its sample. The chain links TRBV6-5 to TRBJ2-1, with a weak D call TRBD2 (5 bases). Germline V gene sequence: CDR1 MNHEY, CDR2 SVGAGI. The CDR3 totals 12 residues. Trimming left V 4 bases short and J 8 bases short, with 9 bases between. The CDR3 DNA sequence: TGTGCCAGCAGTTCGGGAATCTATGAGCAGTTCTTC. This sequence encodes CASSSGIYEQFF.

This chain uses TRBV4-2 with TRBJ1-2, with a tentative D call TRBD1 (5 bases). CDR3 length: 14 amino acids. The germline V gene encodes CDR1 LGHNA and CDR2 YNFKEQ. The V end was cut by 5 bases, the J end by 8 bases, with 18 bases between. For the CDR3, the DNA is TGTGCCAGCAGCTATAACCGGGGGGAGAGAGGCTACACCTTC. This gives the protein CASSYNRGERGYTF.

This sequence joins TRBV29-1 and TRBJ1-4, with D possibly being TRBD1 (5 bases). Trimming left V 0 bases short and J 8 bases short, with 10 bases between. The CDR3 contains 13 residues. The V gene's germline CDR1 is SQVTM and CDR2 ANQGSEA. The CDR3 DNA reads as TGCAGCGTTGAAGAGGACATGAGCGAAAAACTGTTTTTT. This sequence encodes CSVEEDMSEKLFF.

The rearrangement links TRBV29-1 to TRBJ1-4; D remains unclear. CDR3 length: 13 residues. CDR1 and CDR2 (germline): SQVTM, ANQGSEA. Trimming removed 4 bases at V and 8 bases at J, with 14 bases between. The CDR3 DNA reads as TGCAGCGTTGGAGGTTTTCGGAACGAAAAACTGTTTTTT. It yields the protein CSVGGFRNEKLFF.

This CDR3 reads CASSTGVLANEKLFF. In DNA form, the CDR3 reads TGTGCCAGCTCAACAGGGGTTTTGGCTAATGAAAAACTGTTTTTT. The chain is built from TRBV18 and TRBJ1-4; 7 bases align to TRBD1. The CDR3 length is 15 residues. The germline gives CDR1 KGHSH, CDR2 LQKENI. The trim removed 5 bases at V and 3 bases at J, leaving 6 bases unmatched.

The chain links TRBV11-3 to TRBJ2-7, with D tentatively TRBD2 (6 bases). V lost 3 bases to trimming and J lost 8 bases, with 14 bases between them. The CDR3 contains 13 residues. The germline gives CDR1 SGHNT, CDR2 YENEEA. The CDR3 region is CASSFFQGGKQYV. Here the CDR3 DNA reads TGTGCCAGCAGCTTCTTCCAGGGAGGAAAGCAGTACGTC.

This clone occurred once. The chain uses TRBV7-9 and TRBJ2-3; the match to TRBD1 covers 7 bases. J lost 2 bases, V lost 5 bases, and 7 bases had no gene match. Germline V lookup: CDR1 SEHNR, CDR2 FQNEAQ (reference sequence). The length of the CDR3 is 15 residues. CDR3 nucleotides: TGTGCCAGCAGCCCCCTGGGACAGCCCACAGATACGCAGTATTTT. This gives the protein CASSPLGQPTDTQYF.

V and J are TRBV11-2 and TRBJ2-5, with D unclear. CDR3 length equals 14 residues. Trimming shortened V by 1 base and J by 1 base, and 7 bases separated the two germline ends. Germline V CDR1 and CDR2: SGHAT, FQNNGV. The CDR3 coding sequence is TGTGCCAGCAGCTTAGGTTTATCCCAAGAGACCCAGTACTTC. This sequence encodes CASSLGLSQETQYF.

The V gene is TRBV7-8, the J gene TRBJ2-3; 8 bases are shared with TRBD2. The length of the CDR3 is 15 residues. V lost 3 bases, J lost 4 bases, and 6 bases stayed unmatched. Per germline, CDR1 SGHVS and CDR2 FQNEAQ. In nucleotides, the CDR3 is TGTGCCAGCAGCTTTTCGACTAGCGACGCAGATACGCAGTATTTT. This translates into CASSFSTSDADTQYF.

The CDR3 DNA reads as TGTGCCAGCAGCTCGGAACAGACAGGGAGCTATGGCTACACCTTC. This encodes CASSSEQTGSYGYTF. This chain uses TRBV5-5 with TRBJ1-2; 7 bases align to TRBD1. CDR1 is SGHKS and CDR2 is YYEKEE in the germline V gene (reference sequence). The junction had 9 bases not matched to a gene; V was cut back by 3 bases and J by 4 bases. This CDR3 contains 15 residues.

V gene TRBV7-3 combines with J gene TRBJ1-2; 7 bases map to TRBD1. The trim removed 5 bases at V and 6 bases at J, leaving 12 bases unmatched. The CDR3 spans 15 residues. Germline loops: CDR1 SGHTA, CDR2 FQGTGA. The CDR3 region is CASSPGGNRGDGYTF. The CDR3 DNA follows: TGTGCCAGCAGCCCGGGGGGGAACAGGGGTGATGGCTACACCTTC.

The chain carries TRBV19 and TRBJ1-1; D is unclear. The germline V and J ends were trimmed by 8 bases and 7 bases, with 8 bases remaining between them. The CDR3 loop spans 10 amino acids. Germline lookup yields CDR1 LNHDA and CDR2 SQIVND (reference sequence). CDR3 region: CASGIREAFF. In DNA form, the CDR3 reads TGTGCCAGTGGCATACGTGAAGCTTTCTTT.

This clone was found once. This rearrangement joins TRBV29-1 to TRBJ1-1; a weak D match, TRBD1 (5 bases). Germline V gene data show CDR1 as SQVTM and CDR2 as ANQGSEA. The CDR3 runs 14 residues. Trimming took 4 bases from V and 4 from J, leaving 16 bases between them. DNA for the CDR3: TGCAGCGTTGTGGTAGGGCGGGGGAGCACTGAAGCTTTCTTT. Translation: CSVVVGRGSTEAFF.